This passage covers 16 T cell receptor beta chains from one sample sequenced in a study of shared clonotypes between healthy human individuals. The assay was immunoSEQ multiplex PCR, and TCRdb's table has in-frame clones only and misses some. This sample has some 2.4 million clones; over 85% occur once, and the top ten carry 0.35% to 0.45%. The specimen was naive CD4+ T cells from PBMCs. The subset was: CD45RA+ positively selected. Receptor source: a man aged 18 to 30 in good health. Some clones in this sample may be carry-over from other donors' samples.

On this clone itself: The junction shows a germline mismatch at one end, possibly a read error. This rearrangement joins TRBV7-2 to TRBJ2-2; D call uncertain. This CDR3 comprises 12 residues. Per the germline V gene, CDR1 is SGHTA and CDR2 is FQGNSA. In DNA form, the CDR3 reads TGTGCCAGCAGCTTAGATTTGTACACCACAATTTTT. Translated, it gives CASSLDLYTTIF.

V usage is TRBV4-1 and J usage is TRBJ2-5, with D tentatively TRBD2 (6 bases). V was shortened by 4 bases and J by 4 bases, with 19 bases between the two germline ends. The germline CDR1 and CDR2 sequences are MGHRA and YSYEKL. This CDR3 has 16 amino acids. The DNA for the CDR3 is TGCGCCAGCAGCCGGGCGGCCATCCTGGAGGGAGAGACCCAGTACTTC. Translation gives CASSRAAILEGETQYF.

The CDR3 DNA follows: TGTGCCAGCACCGCCCAGGGGCTCGGCGCTGGAAACACCATATATTTT. Residues: CASTAQGLGAGNTIYF. The V and J genes are TRBV28 and TRBJ1-3; maybe TRBD1 (6 bases). With 7 bases removed from V and 2 bases from J, the gap between germline ends came to 18 bases. Germline CDR1 and CDR2: MDHEN and SYDVKM. This CDR3 region has 16 residues. Full variable domain (missing parts from reference TRBV28 and TRBJ1-3): DVKVTQSSRYLVKRTGEKVFLECVQDMDHENMFWYRQDPGLGLRLIYFSYDVKMKEKGDIPEGYSVSREKKERFSLILESASTNQTSMYLCASTAQGLGAGNTIYFGEGSWLTVV.

The chain is built from TRBV6-5 and TRBJ2-3; D is uncertain. Per germline, CDR1 MNHEY and CDR2 SVGAGI. The CDR3 runs 15 residues. V was cut by 0 bases and J by 4 bases, with 11 bases left in between. The CDR3, as DNA: TGTGCCAGCAGTTACTCCGGGCGAAGGGCAGATACGCAGTATTTT. Its translation is CASSYSGRRADTQYF.

This chain joins TRBV9 and TRBJ2-3; 15 bases are a match to TRBD2. This CDR3 region has 17 residues. Germline assignment: CDR1 SGDLS and CDR2 YYNGEE. V was pared by 3 bases and J by 7 bases, with 9 bases of the junction left unmatched. The CDR3 DNA reads TGTGCCAGCAGCGGACAGGGACTAGCGGGAGGAGTGAATACGCAGTATTTT. Translation: CASSGQGLAGGVNTQYF.

This chain joins TRBV2 and TRBJ1-1; no firm D call. The CDR3 is made up of 12 amino acids. Germline-derived CDR1 and CDR2 are SNHLY and FYNNEI. Trimming removed 8 bases at V and 11 bases at J, with 18 bases between. Here the CDR3 reads CASQEGPQAAFF. CDR3 coding DNA: TGTGCCAGCCAGGAGGGCCCTCAGGCGGCTTTCTTT. Based on the CDR3 plus reference TRBV2 and TRBJ1-1, the full variable domain is EPEVTQTPSHQVTQMGQEVILRCVPISNHLYFYWYRQILGQKVEFLVSFYNNEISEKSEIFDDQFSVERPDGSNFTLKIRSTKLEDSAMYFCASQEGPQAAFFGQGTRLTVV.

To note about this clone: Other DNA sequences in the sample encode the same CDR3. The chain combines TRBV28 with TRBJ2-7, with D hard to call. The CDR3 runs 11 residues. Germline CDR1 is MDHEN and CDR2 is SYDVKM. Trimming cost V 4 bases and J 4 bases, with 5 bases left between them. The CDR3 DNA reads TGTGCCAGCAGTTCCTCTTACGAGCAGTACTTC. Translated: CASSSSYEQYF.

This chain links TRBV5-6 with TRBJ1-4, with D tentatively TRBD1 (5 bases). V gave up 2 bases and J gave up 0 bases, with 8 bases separating them. Germline values: CDR1 SGHDT, CDR2 YYEEEE. CDR3 length: 15 residues. The CDR3 spells CASSFRVSTNEKLFF. The DNA of the CDR3 is TGTGCCAGCAGCTTCAGGGTGTCAACTAATGAAAAACTGTTTTTT. Full variable domain (missing parts from reference TRBV5-6 and TRBJ1-4): DAGVTQSPTHLIKTRGQQVTLRCSPKSGHDTVSWYQQALGQGPQFIFQYYEEEERQRGNFPDRFSGHQFPNYSSELNVNALLLGDSALYLCASSFRVSTNEKLFFGSGTQLSVL.

The chain recombines TRBV2 with TRBJ1-1, with D maybe TRBD1 (5 bases). V lost 6 bases and J lost 6, with 11 bases in between. Germline V gives CDR1 SNHLY, CDR2 FYNNEI. The CDR3 is 12 amino acids. The CDR3, as DNA: TGTGCCAGCAGCGCTACAGGCTCTGAAGCTTTCTTT. It codes for CASSATGSEAFF.

This clone has only one observation. The chain links TRBV9 to TRBJ1-1; the D gene is possibly TRBD1 (5 bases). V dropped 3 bases and J dropped 0 bases, with 9 bases sitting between them. Germline assignment: CDR1 SGDLS and CDR2 YYNGEE. CDR3 size: 14 residues. For the CDR3, the DNA is TGTGCCAGCAGCGGCGGGACGGTGAACACTGAAGCTTTCTTT. Translating it yields CASSGGTVNTEAFF.

The V and J genes are TRBV18 and TRBJ2-7, with 7 bases fitting TRBD1. The CDR3 runs to 13 residues. Germline CDR1 is KGHSH and CDR2 is LQKENI. J gave up 7 bases and V 5 bases, and 8 bases lay outside the gene matches. The CDR3 nucleotides are TGTGCCAGCTCAGGAACAGGGGTTAGTGAGCAGTACTTC. It translates to CASSGTGVSEQYF.

CDR3 DNA sequence: TGTGCCAGCCGGGGACTAGCAAAAGAGACCCAGTACTTC. This gives the protein CASRGLAKETQYF. This chain links TRBV11-2 with TRBJ2-5; 9 nucleotides match TRBD2. V was clipped by 8 bases and J by 3 bases; unmatched bases: 4. This CDR3 spans 13 amino acids. Looked up from germline, CDR1 is SGHAT and CDR2 is FQNNGV.

The genes are TRBV6-1 and TRBJ2-7; D is unclear. Trimming removed 3 bases at V and 7 bases at J, with 19 bases between. Germline lookup yields CDR1 MNHNS and CDR2 SASEGT. The CDR3 length is 15 residues. The DNA of the CDR3 is TGTGCCAGCAGTGACGTTCTGCAGTCCTCGAGGGAGCAGTACTTC. Protein product: CASSDVLQSSREQYF.

The chain uses TRBV11-3 and TRBJ2-5; the D is unclear. V was cut by 1 base and J by 5 bases, with 8 bases left in between. The CDR3 is 13 residues long. Germline values: CDR1 SGHNT, CDR2 YENEEA. In nucleotides, the CDR3 is TGTGCCAGCAGCTTAGGAGGTTTCGAGACCCAGTACTTC. The encoded protein is CASSLGGFETQYF.

The gene calls are TRBV4-1 and TRBJ2-5, with D maybe TRBD2 (5 bases). V lost 1 base and J lost 4, with 10 bases in between. The germline gives CDR1 MGHRA, CDR2 YSYEKL. This CDR3 contains 14 residues. The CDR3 coding sequence is TGCGCCAGCAGCCAAGCCCCTGCGGGAGAGACCCAGTACTTC. Translated, it gives CASSQAPAGETQYF.

The chain carries TRBV7-2 and TRBJ1-4; no clear D. V was cut by 5 bases and J by 0 bases, with 7 bases left in between. This CDR3 comprises 14 residues. CDR1 is SGHTA and CDR2 is FQGNSA in the germline V gene. DNA of the CDR3: TGTGCCAGCAGCCCTCGGTCAACTAATGAAAAACTGTTTTTT. Translation: CASSPRSTNEKLFF.